The 29 T cell receptor beta chains below all came from one sample that was sequenced in a study of blood T cell repertoires in COVID-19. The assay was immunoSEQ multiplex PCR, and TCRdb's table has in-frame clones only and misses some. This repertoire shows about 130,000 clones, 65% to 90% found once; its top ten account for more than 6.5%. Input material: peripheral blood. Every receptor here comes from a man older than 75 with active or convalescent COVID-19.

The gene calls are TRBV4-3 and TRBJ2-4; 10 bases are a match to TRBD1. This CDR3 spans 14 amino acids. Germline trimming cut 1 base from V and 7 bases from J; bases unmatched to any gene: 1. Germline CDR1 LGHNA, CDR2 YSLEER. The DNA for the CDR3 is TGCGCCAGCAGCCAAGCGGGACAGGGGAACATTCAGTACTTC. This encodes CASSQAGQGNIQYF.

This sequence joins TRBV3-1 (or the pseudogene TRBV3-2) and TRBJ1-2; D remains ambiguous. This CDR3 comprises 12 residues. From germline, CDR1 is LGHDT and CDR2 YNNKEL (reference sequence). V lost 4 bases to trimming and J lost 4 bases, with 7 bases between them. CDR3 nucleotide sequence: TGTGCCAGCAGCCGGAGTGGCTATGGCTACACCTTC. Translation: CASSRSGYGYTF.

This clone has only one observation. V is TRBV11-1 and J is TRBJ1-1; D may be TRBD1 (5 bases). Looked up from germline, CDR1 is SGHAT and CDR2 is FQDESV (reference sequence). V was cut by 2 bases and J by 4 bases, with 8 bases left in between. The CDR3 contains 13 residues. CDR3: CASSLLGATEAFF. CDR3 DNA sequence: TGTGCCAGCAGCTTATTAGGGGCCACTGAAGCTTTCTTT.

CDR3 in DNA: TGTGCCAGCAGCCCCAGGACTAGCGGGGGGAGTAGTGAGCAGTTCTTC. It is translated as CASSPRTSGGSSEQFF. The chain combines TRBV5-4 with TRBJ2-1, with 14 bases lining up with TRBD2. V shed 4 bases, J shed 9 bases, and the junction held 9 bases outside the gene matches. Germline values: CDR1 SGHNT, CDR2 YYREEE (reference sequence). The CDR3 extends over 16 amino acids. The full variable domain, with the rest looked up from reference TRBV5-4 and TRBJ2-1, is ETGVTQSPTHLIKTRGQQVTLRCSSQSGHNTVSWYQQALGQGPQFIFQYYREEENGRGNFPPRFSGLQFPNYSSELNVNALELDDSALYLCASSPRTSGGSSEQFFGPGTRLTVL.

This clone was recorded once. The chain joins TRBV5-1 to TRBJ2-1; TRBD2 matches at 10 bases. In germline, CDR1 is SGHRS, CDR2 YFSETQ. The CDR3 has 16 residues. Losses at the gene ends were 4 bases for V and 5 bases for J; bases not matched to a gene: 9. Here the CDR3 reads CASSKLLAGVDNEQFF. The CDR3 DNA follows: TGCGCCAGCAGCAAACTTCTAGCGGGGGTGGACAATGAGCAGTTCTTC.

This clone was found a few times. The chain employs TRBV7-2 and TRBJ1-5; TRBD1 aligns across 11 bases. The CDR3 is 13 residues long. The J segment lost 6 bases and the V segment lost 5 bases, leaving 0 bases of the junction unmatched. Germline CDR1 and CDR2: SGHTA and FQGNSA. CDR3 residues: CASSGTGGQPQHF. DNA for the CDR3: TGTGCCAGCAGCGGGACAGGGGGTCAGCCCCAGCATTTT.

CDR3 coding DNA: TGTGCCAGCAGCCCCCAAGGAGGCGAGCAGTACTTC. This sequence encodes CASSPQGGEQYF. The chain has TRBV7-9 and TRBJ2-7; D is possibly TRBD2 (5 bases). V shed 5 bases and J shed 6 bases, with 11 bases lying between them. CDR1 is SEHNR and CDR2 is FQNEAQ in the germline V gene (reference sequence). The CDR3 is made up of 12 amino acids. The full variable domain, rest sourced from reference TRBV7-9 and TRBJ2-7, is DTGVSQNPRHKITKRGQNVTFRCDPISEHNRLYWYRQTLGQGPEFLTYFQNEAQLEKSRLLSDRFSAERPKGSFSTLEIQRTEQGDSAMYLCASSPQGGEQYFGPGTRLTVT.

This clone turned up a few times. The gene calls are TRBV5-1 and TRBJ1-3; the D is unclear. The CDR3 runs to 13 residues. V was cut by 0 bases and J by 1 base, with 2 bases left in between. Germline-derived CDR1 and CDR2 are SGHRS and YFSETQ. The CDR3 is CASSLASGNTIYF. The CDR3 coding sequence is TGCGCCAGCAGCTTGGCTTCTGGAAACACCATATATTTT.

The rearrangement links TRBV5-4 to TRBJ2-5, with 7 bases identical to TRBD2. Germline CDR1 is SGHNT and CDR2 is YYREEE (reference sequence). The CDR3 length is 15 residues. V lost 4 bases to trimming and J lost 5 bases; unmatched junction nucleotides: 11. CDR3 DNA: TGTGCCAGCAGCACTCCCAGAGGAGCGGGGGAGACCCAGTACTTC. Residues: CASSTPRGAGETQYF.

This chain joins TRBV9 and TRBJ1-2; 7 positions agree with TRBD1. The J segment lost 6 bases and the V segment lost 0 bases, leaving 5 bases of the junction unmatched. This CDR3 comprises 14 residues. Germline values: CDR1 SGDLS, CDR2 YYNGEE. The CDR3 loop reads CASSVESDRDGYTF. CDR3 DNA: TGTGCCAGCAGCGTAGAGAGTGACAGGGATGGCTACACCTTC.

This clone was detected only a few times. The chain couples TRBV18 to TRBJ1-5; D might be TRBD1 (5 bases). The V end lost 6 bases, the J end lost 4 bases, and 13 bases lay between the germline ends. From germline, CDR1 is KGHSH and CDR2 LQKENI. The CDR3 runs 14 residues. Here the CDR3 DNA reads TGTGCCAGCTCCCGGATAGGGGTAAATCAGCCCCAGCATTTT. Protein sequence: CASSRIGVNQPQHF.

The chain carries TRBV18 and TRBJ1-3; D unresolved. The CDR3 contains 16 residues. Germline lookup yields CDR1 KGHSH and CDR2 LQKENI. Deletions cut 0 bases from V and 3 bases from J, with 12 bases between. The CDR3 region is CASSPPAGSVGNTIYF. CDR3 coding DNA: TGTGCCAGCTCACCACCGGCCGGGTCGGTTGGAAACACCATATATTTT. Full variable domain (remainder filled in from reference TRBV18 and TRBJ1-3): NAGVMQNPRHLVRRRGQEARLRCSPMKGHSHVYWYRQLPEEGLKFMVYLQKENIIDESGMPKERFSAEFPKEGPSILRIQQVVRGDSAAYFCASSPPAGSVGNTIYFGEGSWLTVV.

This clone was detected a few times. The rearrangement joins TRBV19 to TRBJ1-1, with 8 bases that match TRBD1. Germline lookup yields CDR1 LNHDA and CDR2 SQIVND (reference sequence). This CDR3 comprises 11 residues. Unmatched junction bases numbered 4, after V lost 4 bases and J lost 12 bases. DNA for the CDR3: TGTGCCAGTAGTAGCGGACAGGGCCCTTTCTTT. Protein: CASSSGQGPFF. The entire variable domain, with the rest obtained from reference TRBV19 and TRBJ1-1, is as follows: DGGITQSPKYLFRKEGQNVTLSCEQNLNHDAMYWYRQDPGQGLRLIYYSQIVNDFQKGDIAEGYSVSREKKESFPLTVTSAQKNPTAFYLCASSSGQGPFFGQGTRLTVV.

On this clone: The same CDR3 also results from other DNA sequences found in this sample. The chain recombines TRBV18 with TRBJ1-1; D uncertain. Looked up from germline, CDR1 is KGHSH and CDR2 is LQKENI. The germline V and J ends were trimmed by 0 bases and 1 base, with 3 bases remaining between them. The CDR3 consists of 13 residues. This CDR3 is CASSPPGNTEAFF. CDR3 DNA sequence: TGTGCCAGCTCACCACCCGGGAACACTGAAGCTTTCTTT. Filled out from reference TRBV18 and TRBJ1-1, the complete variable domain reads NAGVMQNPRHLVRRRGQEARLRCSPMKGHSHVYWYRQLPEEGLKFMVYLQKENIIDESGMPKERFSAEFPKEGPSILRIQQVVRGDSAAYFCASSPPGNTEAFFGQGTRLTVV.

The chain employs TRBV7-9 and TRBJ1-2; D is unresolved. This CDR3 comprises 12 residues. V gave up 1 base and J gave up 8 bases, with 8 bases separating them. CDR1 is SEHNR and CDR2 is FQNEAQ in the germline V gene (reference sequence). The CDR3 DNA follows: TGTGCCAGCAGCTTAGAGGCAGGAGGCTACACCTTC. Translation gives CASSLEAGGYTF.

The chain links TRBV15 to TRBJ2-2; 11 bases are a match to TRBD2. Germline CDR1 is LNHNV and CDR2 is YYDKDF (reference sequence). J lost 5 bases, V lost 0 bases, and 11 bases had no gene match. The CDR3 is 19 amino acids. CDR3 sequence: CATSREAISGRVGTGELFF. The CDR3 DNA sequence: TGTGCCACCAGCAGAGAAGCAATTAGCGGGAGGGTGGGGACCGGGGAGCTGTTTTTT.

This clone appeared once. The gene calls are TRBV5-4 and TRBJ2-2, with a weak D call TRBD2 (6 bases). Germline CDR1 SGHNT, CDR2 YYREEE (reference sequence). This CDR3 is built from 13 residues. Trimming took off 4 bases at V and 7 bases at J, with 11 bases between the two ends. The CDR3 DNA follows: TGTGCCAGCAGCGCCTTCGGGAGCGGGGAGCTGTTTTTT. The encoded protein is CASSAFGSGELFF. Together with reference TRBV5-4 and TRBJ2-2, the CDR3 gives the full variable domain: ETGVTQSPTHLIKTRGQQVTLRCSSQSGHNTVSWYQQALGQGPQFIFQYYREEENGRGNFPPRFSGLQFPNYSSELNVNALELDDSALYLCASSAFGSGELFFGEGSRLTVL.

V and J are TRBV20-1 and TRBJ2-1; D possibly corresponds to TRBD1 (5 bases). The CDR3 runs 14 residues. Germline values: CDR1 DFQATT, CDR2 SNEGSKA (reference sequence). The V gene lost 3 bases and the J gene lost 8 bases, with 17 bases spanning the gap. The CDR3, as DNA: TGCAGTGCTAGTGCTCCAGACAGAACGTATGAGCAGTTCTTC. This codes for CSASAPDRTYEQFF.

In DNA, the CDR3 is TGTGCCAGTAGTGACACGGACAGAGGGAATCAGCCCCAGCATTTT. This translates into CASSDTDRGNQPQHF. The chain is built from TRBV19 and TRBJ1-5; tentative D call: TRBD1 (6 bases). CDR1 is LNHDA and CDR2 is SQIVND in the germline V gene (reference sequence). The V and J ends lost 5 bases and 4 bases respectively, with 15 bases between them. The CDR3 is 15 residues long.

This rearrangement joins TRBV4-1 to TRBJ2-2; 13 positions agree with TRBD2. J was trimmed by 4 bases and V by 3 bases; bases with no gene match: 5. This CDR3 is built from 17 residues. In germline, CDR1 is MGHRA, CDR2 YSYEKL. This CDR3 reads CASSHSGLAGVTGELFF. The CDR3 region has the DNA TGCGCCAGCAGCCACTCTGGACTAGCGGGGGTCACCGGGGAGCTGTTTTTT.

The chain links TRBV18 to TRBJ1-2; D not resolved. Trimming cost V 5 bases and J 6 bases, with 13 bases left between them. The CDR3 is made up of 13 amino acids. Germline V gene lookup returns CDR1 KGHSH and CDR2 LQKENI. CDR3 loop: CASSSERDNGYTF. The DNA for the CDR3 is TGTGCCAGCTCATCCGAGCGGGATAATGGCTACACCTTC. The entire variable domain, with the rest obtained from reference TRBV18 and TRBJ1-2, is as follows: NAGVMQNPRHLVRRRGQEARLRCSPMKGHSHVYWYRQLPEEGLKFMVYLQKENIIDESGMPKERFSAEFPKEGPSILRIQQVVRGDSAAYFCASSSERDNGYTFGSGTRLTVV.

V usage is TRBV12-3 or TRBV12-4 and J usage is TRBJ2-7, with 7 bases that match TRBD2. The CDR3 consists of 13 residues. The ends lost 1 base at V and 6 bases at J; junction bases unmatched: 3. The CDR3 sequence: CASSLGGGGEQYF. The CDR3, as DNA: TGTGCCAGCAGTTTAGGGGGCGGGGGCGAGCAGTACTTC.

The rearrangement uses TRBV5-4 and TRBJ1-2; the D is unclear. The V end lost 0 bases, the J end lost 4 bases, and 16 bases lay between the germline ends. The CDR3 runs 16 residues. The germline V gene encodes CDR1 SGHNT and CDR2 YYREEE (reference sequence). CDR3 region: CASSLAGGDYGYGYTF. The CDR3 bases are TGTGCCAGCAGCTTGGCCGGCGGGGATTACGGCTATGGCTACACCTTC.

DNA for the CDR3: TGCGCCAGCAGCCAAGATCGGACTAGCGGAGAGACCCAGTACTTC. Its translation is CASSQDRTSGETQYF. The chain recombines TRBV4-1 with TRBJ2-5, with 10 bases aligning to TRBD2. This CDR3 is built from 15 residues. Germline V gene data show CDR1 as MGHRA and CDR2 as YSYEKL. V lost 0 bases and J lost 4; bases outside the gene matches: 2.

The count of this clone is one. V gene TRBV27 combines with J gene TRBJ2-1; TRBD2 agrees at 11 bases. The CDR3 loop spans 15 amino acids. From germline, CDR1 is MNHEY and CDR2 SMNVEV (reference sequence). Trimming at V came to 3 bases and at J to 6 bases, leaving 4 bases not matched to a gene. CDR3 in amino acids: CASSFLAGGPNEQFF. The CDR3 nucleotides read TGTGCCAGCAGTTTCCTAGCGGGAGGTCCCAATGAGCAGTTCTTC.

The J gene is TRBJ2-1, the V gene TRBV27; possibly TRBD1 for D (6 bases). V shed 2 bases and J shed 6 bases, with 23 bases lying between them. This CDR3 has 18 amino acids. Germline-derived CDR1 and CDR2 are MNHEY and SMNVEV (reference sequence). CDR3 region: CASSLKIYGNRVSNEQFF. The CDR3 nucleotides are TGTGCCAGCAGTTTAAAGATTTACGGTAACAGGGTCAGCAATGAGCAGTTCTTC.

This clone was seen only once. The V and J genes are TRBV18 and TRBJ2-5; D remains ambiguous. In germline, CDR1 is KGHSH, CDR2 LQKENI. The CDR3 sequence is 13 residues long. The V end was cut by 8 bases, the J end by 4 bases, with 14 bases between. The CDR3: CASTPETRETQYF. DNA of the CDR3: TGTGCCAGCACCCCCGAAACTCGAGAGACCCAGTACTTC.

The chain carries TRBV6-6 and TRBJ2-7; weak D call: TRBD1 (6 bases). There are 11 residues in the CDR3. The germline V and J ends were trimmed by 5 bases and 8 bases, with 10 bases remaining between them. CDR1 MNHNY and CDR2 SVGAGI come from the germline V gene (reference sequence). The CDR3 DNA sequence: TGTGCCAGCAGTACCGACAGGCAGCAGTACTTC. Translating gives CASSTDRQQYF.

This chain connects TRBV11-2 to TRBJ2-7; D is uncertain. Trimming removed 0 bases from V and 1 base from J, with 7 bases in between. Looked up from germline, CDR1 is SGHAT and CDR2 is FQNNGV. There are 14 residues in the CDR3. The DNA of the CDR3 is TGTGCCAGCAGCTTAGAAGCCGCTTCCTACGAGCAGTACTTC. Its translation: CASSLEAASYEQYF.